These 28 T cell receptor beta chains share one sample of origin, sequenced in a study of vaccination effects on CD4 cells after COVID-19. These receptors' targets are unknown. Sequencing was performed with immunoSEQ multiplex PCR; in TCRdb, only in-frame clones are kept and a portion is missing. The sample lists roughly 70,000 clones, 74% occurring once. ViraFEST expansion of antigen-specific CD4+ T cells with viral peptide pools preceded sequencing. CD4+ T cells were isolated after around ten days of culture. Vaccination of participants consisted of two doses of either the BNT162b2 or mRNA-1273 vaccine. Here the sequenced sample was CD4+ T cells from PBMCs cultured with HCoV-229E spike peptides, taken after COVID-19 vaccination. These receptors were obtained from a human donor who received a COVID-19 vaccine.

As DNA, the CDR3 is TGTGCCAGCAGCTTTCGCTCTAGCGGAACAGATACGCAGTATTTT. The encoded protein is CASSFRSSGTDTQYF. The V gene is TRBV5-6, the J gene TRBJ2-3, with 7 nucleotides matching TRBD2. The CDR3 is made up of 15 amino acids. The ends lost 2 bases at V and 3 bases at J; junction bases unmatched: 6. Looked up from germline, CDR1 is SGHDT and CDR2 is YYEEEE.

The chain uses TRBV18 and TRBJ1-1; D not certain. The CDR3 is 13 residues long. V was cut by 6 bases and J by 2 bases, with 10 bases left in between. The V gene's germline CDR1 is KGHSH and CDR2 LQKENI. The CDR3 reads CASSGSHNTEAFF. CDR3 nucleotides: TGTGCCAGCTCCGGGAGTCACAACACTGAAGCTTTCTTT.

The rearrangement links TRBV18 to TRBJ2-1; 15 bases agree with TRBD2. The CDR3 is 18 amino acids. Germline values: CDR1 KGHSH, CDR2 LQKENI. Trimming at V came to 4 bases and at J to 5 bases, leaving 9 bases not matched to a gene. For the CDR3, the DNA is TGTGCCAGCTCACGGACTAGCGGGGGGGCAAAGTCCAACAATGAGCAGTTCTTC. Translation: CASSRTSGGAKSNNEQFF. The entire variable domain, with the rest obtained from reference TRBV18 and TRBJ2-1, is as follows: NAGVMQNPRHLVRRRGQEARLRCSPMKGHSHVYWYRQLPEEGLKFMVYLQKENIIDESGMPKERFSAEFPKEGPSILRIQQVVRGDSAAYFCASSRTSGGAKSNNEQFFGPGTRLTVL.

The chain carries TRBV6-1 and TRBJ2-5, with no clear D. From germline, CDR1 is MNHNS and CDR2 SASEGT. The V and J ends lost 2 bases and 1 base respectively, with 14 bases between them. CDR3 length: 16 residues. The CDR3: CASSEFPQVAQETQYF. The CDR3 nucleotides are TGTGCCAGCAGTGAATTTCCCCAGGTAGCCCAAGAGACCCAGTACTTC.

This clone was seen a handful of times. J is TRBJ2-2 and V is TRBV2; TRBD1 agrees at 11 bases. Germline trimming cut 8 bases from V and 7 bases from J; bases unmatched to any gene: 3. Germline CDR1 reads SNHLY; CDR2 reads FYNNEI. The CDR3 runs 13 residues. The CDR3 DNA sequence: TGTGCCAGCGGACAGGGGGCAAGCGGGGAGCTGTTTTTT. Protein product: CASGQGASGELFF.

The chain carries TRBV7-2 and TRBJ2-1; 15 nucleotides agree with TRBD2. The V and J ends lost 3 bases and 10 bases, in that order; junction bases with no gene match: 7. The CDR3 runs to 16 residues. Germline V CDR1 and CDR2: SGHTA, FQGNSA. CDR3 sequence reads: CASSLPGLAGGGEQFF. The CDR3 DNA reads TGTGCCAGCAGCTTGCCGGGACTAGCGGGGGGTGGAGAGCAGTTCTTC.

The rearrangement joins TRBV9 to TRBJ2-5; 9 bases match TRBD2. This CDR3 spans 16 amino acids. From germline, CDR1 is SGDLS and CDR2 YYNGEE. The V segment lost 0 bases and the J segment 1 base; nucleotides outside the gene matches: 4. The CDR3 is CASSVVSGGPQETQYF. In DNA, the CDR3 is TGTGCCAGCAGCGTAGTTAGCGGGGGACCCCAAGAGACCCAGTACTTC.

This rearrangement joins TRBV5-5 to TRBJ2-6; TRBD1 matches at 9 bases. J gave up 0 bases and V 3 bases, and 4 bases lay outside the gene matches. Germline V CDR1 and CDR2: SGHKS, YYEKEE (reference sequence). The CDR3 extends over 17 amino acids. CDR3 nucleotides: TGTGCCAGCAGCTGGGCGACAGGGGGCTCTGGGGCCAACGTCCTGACTTTC. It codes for CASSWATGGSGANVLTF.

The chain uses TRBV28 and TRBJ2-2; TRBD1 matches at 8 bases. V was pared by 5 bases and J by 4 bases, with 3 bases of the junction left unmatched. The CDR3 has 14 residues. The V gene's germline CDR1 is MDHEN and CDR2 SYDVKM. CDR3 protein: CASSLQGATGELFF. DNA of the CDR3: TGTGCCAGCAGTCTGCAGGGGGCCACCGGGGAGCTGTTTTTT. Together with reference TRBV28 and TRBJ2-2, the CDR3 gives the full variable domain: DVKVTQSSRYLVKRTGEKVFLECVQDMDHENMFWYRQDPGLGLRLIYFSYDVKMKEKGDIPEGYSVSREKKERFSLILESASTNQTSMYLCASSLQGATGELFFGEGSRLTVL.

CDR3: CASSFRSRQEFSNQPQHF. CDR3 DNA sequence: TGTGCCAGCAGCTTCCGTTCTCGGCAGGAGTTTAGCAATCAGCCCCAGCATTTT. This chain joins TRBV7-8 and TRBJ1-5; unclear D gene. The V end lost 3 bases, the J end lost 0 bases, and 18 bases lay between the germline ends. The germline V gene encodes CDR1 SGHVS and CDR2 FQNEAQ. This CDR3 region has 18 residues. The complete variable domain, with remaining parts taken from reference TRBV7-8 and TRBJ1-5, reads GAGVSQSPRYKVAKRGQDVALRCDPISGHVSLFWYQQALGQGPEFLTYFQNEAQLDKSGLPSDRFFAERPEGSVSTLKIQRTQQEDSAVYLCASSFRSRQEFSNQPQHFGDGTRLSIL.

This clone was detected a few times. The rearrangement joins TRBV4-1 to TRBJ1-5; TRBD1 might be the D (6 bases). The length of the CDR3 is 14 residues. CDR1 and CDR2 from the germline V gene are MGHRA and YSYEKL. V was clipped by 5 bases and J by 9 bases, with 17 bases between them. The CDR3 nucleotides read TGCGCCAGCAGCGAGCGGACTGTAGGGGGGCCCCAGCATTTT. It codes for CASSERTVGGPQHF.

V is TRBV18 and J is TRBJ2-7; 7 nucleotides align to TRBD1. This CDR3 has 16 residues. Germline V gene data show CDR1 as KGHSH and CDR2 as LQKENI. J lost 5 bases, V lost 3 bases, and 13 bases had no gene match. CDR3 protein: CASSPTGATGVNEQYV. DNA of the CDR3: TGTGCCAGCTCACCTACTGGCGCCACAGGGGTCAACGAGCAGTACGTC.

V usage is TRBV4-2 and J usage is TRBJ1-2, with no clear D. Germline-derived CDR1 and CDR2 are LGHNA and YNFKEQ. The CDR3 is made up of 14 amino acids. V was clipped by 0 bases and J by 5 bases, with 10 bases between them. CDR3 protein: CASSQEKRFYGYTF. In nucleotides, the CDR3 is TGTGCCAGCAGCCAAGAAAAGCGGTTTTATGGCTACACCTTC.

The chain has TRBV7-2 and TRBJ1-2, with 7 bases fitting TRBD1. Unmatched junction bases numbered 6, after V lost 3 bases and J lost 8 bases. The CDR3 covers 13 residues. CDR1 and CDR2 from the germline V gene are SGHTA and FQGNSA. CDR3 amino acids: CASSFYRDSGYTF. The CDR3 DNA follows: TGTGCCAGCAGCTTTTACCGGGACAGCGGCTACACCTTC.

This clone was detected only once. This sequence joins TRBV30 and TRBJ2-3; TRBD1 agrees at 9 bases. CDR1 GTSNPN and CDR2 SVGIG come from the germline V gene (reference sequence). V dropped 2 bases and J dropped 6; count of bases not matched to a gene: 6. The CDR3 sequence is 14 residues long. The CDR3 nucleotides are TGTGCCTGGAGTCGCCCCGGACAGGGGGATACGCAGTATTTT. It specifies CAWSRPGQGDTQYF.

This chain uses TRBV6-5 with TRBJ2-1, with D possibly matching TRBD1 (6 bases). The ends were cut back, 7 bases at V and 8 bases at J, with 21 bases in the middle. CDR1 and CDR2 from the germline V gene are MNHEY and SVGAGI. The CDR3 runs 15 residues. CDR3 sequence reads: CASTRRDTGFDEQFF. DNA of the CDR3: TGTGCCAGCACCCGCCGGGACACTGGCTTCGATGAGCAGTTCTTC.

In DNA form, the CDR3 reads TGTGCCATGACCTACGAGCAGTACGTC. Translation gives CAMTYEQYV. The chain has TRBV10-3 and TRBJ2-7; D call uncertain. CDR1 is ENHRY and CDR2 is SYGVKD in the germline V gene. Trimming removed 9 bases at V and 2 bases at J, with 2 bases between. The CDR3 is 9 amino acids.

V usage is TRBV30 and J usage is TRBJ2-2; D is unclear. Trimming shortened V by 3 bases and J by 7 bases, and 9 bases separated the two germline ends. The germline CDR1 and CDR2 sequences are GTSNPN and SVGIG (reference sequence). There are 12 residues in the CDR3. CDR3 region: CAWRDLGGELFF. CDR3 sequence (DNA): TGTGCCTGGAGAGATCTAGGCGGGGAGCTGTTTTTT.

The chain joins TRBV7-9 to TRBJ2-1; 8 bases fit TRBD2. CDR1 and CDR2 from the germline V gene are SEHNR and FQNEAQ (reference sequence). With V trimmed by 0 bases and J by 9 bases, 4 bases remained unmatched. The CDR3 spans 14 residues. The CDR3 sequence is CASSLARGELEQFF. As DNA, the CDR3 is TGTGCCAGCAGCTTAGCGCGGGGGGAGCTTGAGCAGTTCTTC.

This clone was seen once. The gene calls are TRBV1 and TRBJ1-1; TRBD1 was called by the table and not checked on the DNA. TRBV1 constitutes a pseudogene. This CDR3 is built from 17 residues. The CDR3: CTSSLPNDGTVNTEAFF. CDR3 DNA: TGCACCAGCAGCCTCCCGAACGACGGGACAGTGAACACTGAAGCTTTCTTT.

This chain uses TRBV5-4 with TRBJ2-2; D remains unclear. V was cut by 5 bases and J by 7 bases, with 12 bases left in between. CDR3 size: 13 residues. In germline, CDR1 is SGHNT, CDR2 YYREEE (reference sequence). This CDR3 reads CASSADRIGELFF. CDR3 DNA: TGTGCCAGCAGTGCTGACCGAATCGGGGAGCTGTTTTTT.

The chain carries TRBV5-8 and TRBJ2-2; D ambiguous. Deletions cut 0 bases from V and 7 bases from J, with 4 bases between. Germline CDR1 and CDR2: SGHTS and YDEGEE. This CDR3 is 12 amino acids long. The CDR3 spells CASSLGVGELFF. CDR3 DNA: TGTGCCAGCAGCTTGGGGGTCGGGGAGCTGTTTTTT.

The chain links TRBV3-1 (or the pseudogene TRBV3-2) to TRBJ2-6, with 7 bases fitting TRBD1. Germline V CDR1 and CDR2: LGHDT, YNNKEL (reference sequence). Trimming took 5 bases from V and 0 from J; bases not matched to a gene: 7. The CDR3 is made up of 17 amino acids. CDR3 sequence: CASSKGTAASGANVLTF. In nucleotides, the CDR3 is TGTGCCAGCAGCAAAGGGACAGCCGCCTCTGGGGCCAACGTCCTGACTTTC.

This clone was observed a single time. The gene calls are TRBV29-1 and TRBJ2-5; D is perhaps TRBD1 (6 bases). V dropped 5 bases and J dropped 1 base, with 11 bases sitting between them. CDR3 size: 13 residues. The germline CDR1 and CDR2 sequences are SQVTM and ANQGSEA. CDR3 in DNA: TGCAGCGTTCCAGGGGCTCTCCAAGAGACCCAGTACTTC. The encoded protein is CSVPGALQETQYF.

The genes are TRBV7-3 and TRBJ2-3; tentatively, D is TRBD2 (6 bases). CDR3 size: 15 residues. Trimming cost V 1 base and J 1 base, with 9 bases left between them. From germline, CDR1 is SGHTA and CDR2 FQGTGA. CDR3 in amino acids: CASSLMASGTDTQYF. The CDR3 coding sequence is TGTGCCAGCAGCTTAATGGCTAGCGGCACAGATACGCAGTATTTT.

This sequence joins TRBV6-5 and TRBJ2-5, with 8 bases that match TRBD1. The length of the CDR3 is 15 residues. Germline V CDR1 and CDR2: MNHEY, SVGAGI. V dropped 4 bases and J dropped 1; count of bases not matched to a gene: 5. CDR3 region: CASSFVRGRQETQYF. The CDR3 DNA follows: TGTGCCAGCAGTTTCGTCAGGGGGCGCCAAGAGACCCAGTACTTC.

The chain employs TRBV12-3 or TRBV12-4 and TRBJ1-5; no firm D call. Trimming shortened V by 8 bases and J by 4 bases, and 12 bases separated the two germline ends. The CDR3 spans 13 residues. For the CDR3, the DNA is TGTGCCAGCCTCGGACGACCAAATCAGCCCCAGCATTTT. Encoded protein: CASLGRPNQPQHF.

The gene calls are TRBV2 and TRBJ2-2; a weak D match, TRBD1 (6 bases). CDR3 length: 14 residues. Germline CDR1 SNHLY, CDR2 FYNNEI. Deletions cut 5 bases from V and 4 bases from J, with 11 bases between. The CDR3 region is CASSTGIATGELFF. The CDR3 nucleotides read TGTGCCAGCAGTACAGGGATTGCCACCGGGGAGCTGTTTTTT.